These 8 T cell receptor beta chains were all obtained from the same sample, sequenced in a study of blood T cell repertoires in COVID-19. Clones were sequenced by immunoSEQ multiplex PCR, and TCRdb holds only the in-frame ones, with some missing. The sample yields about 200,000 clones, 70% to 90% seen once. Sample: PBMCs or T cells enriched from blood (not recorded which). Receptors were obtained from a woman aged 40 to 50 in a cohort exposed to, infected with or recovered from COVID-19 (not recorded which).

The chain employs TRBV27 and TRBJ2-1; D might be TRBD2 (6 bases). Germline V gene sequence: CDR1 MNHEY, CDR2 SMNVEV (reference sequence). Trimming removed 7 bases from V and 7 bases from J, with 17 bases in between. CDR3 size: 14 residues. CDR3 amino acids: CASMMDGSKNEQFF. The DNA for the CDR3 is TGTGCCAGCATGATGGACGGGAGTAAAAATGAGCAGTTCTTC.

The rearrangement joins TRBV19 to TRBJ2-3; maybe TRBD2 (5 bases). Deletions cut 0 bases from V and 1 base from J, with 8 bases between. Germline-derived CDR1 and CDR2 are LNHDA and SQIVND (reference sequence). This CDR3 has 15 amino acids. CDR3 nucleotides: TGTGCCAGTAGTATAGACGCCGGGGGCACAGATACGCAGTATTTT. Translation gives CASSIDAGGTDTQYF.

V and J are TRBV25-1 and TRBJ1-4; TRBD1 matches 7 bases. V lost 8 bases to trimming and J lost 8 bases; unmatched junction nucleotides: 11. CDR1 MGHDK and CDR2 SYGVNS come from the germline V gene. This CDR3 is 14 amino acids long. In DNA, the CDR3 is TGTGCCAGCCGCGACAGGGTCCAGCGGGAAAAACTGTTTTTT. Translating gives CASRDRVQREKLFF.

The rearrangement joins TRBV7-8 to TRBJ1-1, with D possibly TRBD1 on 6 matching bases. This CDR3 has 15 amino acids. Germline CDR1 reads SGHVS; CDR2 reads FQNEAQ. Trimming left V 4 bases short and J 2 bases short, with 14 bases between. CDR3 sequence: CASSSRRQVNTEAFF. The CDR3 DNA sequence: TGTGCCAGCAGCTCCCGGAGACAGGTTAACACTGAAGCTTTCTTT. The whole variable domain, filled in from reference TRBV7-8 and TRBJ1-1, reads GAGVSQSPRYKVAKRGQDVALRCDPISGHVSLFWYQQALGQGPEFLTYFQNEAQLDKSGLPSDRFFAERPEGSVSTLKIQRTQQEDSAVYLCASSSRRQVNTEAFFGQGTRLTVV.

V and J are TRBV12-3 or TRBV12-4 and TRBJ2-7; D perhaps matches TRBD1 (6 bases). Trimming left V 6 bases short and J 5 bases short, with 11 bases between. CDR3 length equals 12 residues. This CDR3 is CASSTDSNEQYF. DNA of the CDR3: TGTGCCAGCAGCACGGACAGCAACGAGCAGTACTTC.

The V gene is TRBV27, the J gene TRBJ1-4, with 9 bases identical to TRBD1. The CDR3 extends over 17 amino acids. Trimming at V came to 2 bases and at J to 7 bases, leaving 11 bases not matched to a gene. Germline V lookup: CDR1 MNHEY, CDR2 SMNVEV (reference sequence). The CDR3: CASSLRGRGTGTEKLFF. Written as DNA, the CDR3 is TGTGCCAGCAGTTTAAGGGGCAGGGGGACAGGGACTGAAAAACTGTTTTTT.

The rearrangement uses TRBV5-1 and TRBJ1-2; no definite D call. The CDR3 length is 13 residues. The germline CDR1 and CDR2 sequences are SGHRS and YFSETQ. The germline V and J ends were trimmed by 2 bases and 1 base, with 6 bases remaining between them. The CDR3 reads CASSFGVNYGYTF. CDR3 sequence (DNA): TGCGCCAGCAGCTTCGGAGTTAACTATGGCTACACCTTC.

The genes are TRBV28 and TRBJ2-5, with D perhaps matching TRBD1 (5 bases). The CDR3 contains 14 residues. CDR1 is MDHEN and CDR2 is SYDVKM in the germline V gene. Trimming pared 5 bases from V and 4 bases from J, leaving 14 bases between. The CDR3 sequence: CASSAFGAGETQYF. The CDR3 nucleotides are TGTGCCAGCAGTGCCTTTGGGGCCGGAGAGACCCAGTACTTC.